This T cell receptor (beta chain) was sequenced for a study of T cells in Graves' hyperthyroidism and ophthalmopathy. General study results and limits: Prediction of ophthalmopathy progression came a median 6.5 months pre-onset. Clonotypes that were expanded in thyroid above 0.001 mostly appeared in blood too.

Uncontrolled infection, other autoimmune disease, pregnancy or lactation led to exclusion. Diagnostic assessment was based on clinical symptoms, serum thyroxine and TRAb, thyroid ultrasound and orbital computed tomography. The CDR3 is 12 amino acids. V lost 5 bases, J lost 4 bases, and 9 bases lay in between. Per the germline V gene, CDR1 is DFQATT and CDR2 is SNEGSKA (reference sequence). Amplified TCR beta CDR3 regions came from RNA transcripts. During a first-round RT-PCR of the TCR CDR3, the HTBI primer set was used. TCRdb re-analysed the multiplex PCR reads in MiXCR, keeping a single row per CDR3 protein. The sample holds 620,000 or so distinct CDR3 sequences; roughly 14% are singletons and the top ten take roughly an eighth. This clonotype showed up many times. The antigen is unknown.

Sequences were obtained from blood. The chain couples TRBV20-1 to TRBJ2-1, with D possibly TRBD2 on 5 matching bases. This TCR was recovered from a woman in her forties or fifties with Graves' ophthalmopathy. The CDR3 spells CSAQERYNEQFF. For the CDR3, the DNA is TGCAGTGCTCAAGAGCGGTACAATGAGCAGTTCTTC.